One and the same sample provided the 17 T cell receptor beta chains below, sequenced in a study of T cell responses to AZD1222 COVID-19 vaccine. Data came from immunoSEQ multiplex PCR; TCRdb stores just in-frame clones and leaves some out. The table records about 110,000 clones, around 92% of them present only once. The sequenced sample was peripheral blood, obtained 28 days after the second AZD1222 dose. All receptors derive from an adult who received the AZD1222 COVID-19 vaccine.

V gene TRBV6-4 combines with J gene TRBJ1-2; possibly TRBD1 for D (6 bases). The CDR3 extends over 16 amino acids. Trimming left V 4 bases short and J 6 bases short, with 21 bases between. CDR1 is MRHNA, CDR2 SNTAGT, per germline. CDR3 residues: CASSAVAGEDSDGYTF. DNA of the CDR3: TGTGCCAGCAGTGCGGTGGCAGGGGAGGACAGCGATGGCTACACCTTC.

J is TRBJ2-5 and V is TRBV2; TRBD2 matches at 7 bases. CDR1 is SNHLY and CDR2 is FYNNEI in the germline V gene. This CDR3 has 14 residues. V lost 6 bases and J lost 2; bases outside the gene matches: 6. As DNA, the CDR3 is TGTGCCAGCAGCAAGCGGGACTTACAAGAGACCCAGTACTTC. It translates to CASSKRDLQETQYF.

The V call is TRBV19, the J call TRBJ1-2; D is possibly TRBD1 (6 bases). Germline CDR1 and CDR2: LNHDA and SQIVND (reference sequence). The CDR3 totals 13 residues. V was cut by 7 bases and J by 6 bases, with 15 bases left in between. CDR3 nucleotide sequence: TGTGCCAGTAAAAACAGGGAAAGAGATGGCTACACCTTC. Its translation: CASKNRERDGYTF.

This chain connects TRBV19 to TRBJ2-2; the D gene could be TRBD1 or TRBD2 (6 bases each). This CDR3 has 18 amino acids. Trimming took 6 bases from V and 6 from J, leaving 26 bases between them. Looked up from germline, CDR1 is LNHDA and CDR2 is SQIVND (reference sequence). CDR3 region: CASRPQGGTLAGPGELFF. In DNA, the CDR3 is TGTGCCAGTAGACCACAGGGCGGGACCCTCGCGGGACCCGGGGAGCTGTTTTTT.

The V gene is TRBV4-1, the J gene TRBJ2-2; possibly TRBD1 for D (6 bases). CDR1 and CDR2 from the germline V gene are MGHRA and YSYEKL. The CDR3 sequence is 14 residues long. The V end was cut by 0 bases, the J end by 6 bases, with 8 bases between. The CDR3 reads CASSQDRGPGELFF. The CDR3 DNA reads TGCGCCAGCAGCCAAGACAGGGGCCCCGGGGAGCTGTTTTTT.

The genes are TRBV6-1 and TRBJ1-2, with D hard to call. The germline V and J ends were trimmed by 3 bases and 4 bases, with 3 bases remaining between them. CDR1 and CDR2 from the germline V gene are MNHNS and SASEGT. The CDR3 loop spans 11 amino acids. CDR3 DNA sequence: TGTGCCAGCAGTGATGTCTATGGCTACACCTTC. It translates to CASSDVYGYTF.

The chain joins TRBV7-8 to TRBJ1-5, with D uncertain. The length of the CDR3 is 13 residues. V dropped 5 bases and J dropped 10 bases, with 15 bases sitting between them. CDR1 is SGHVS, CDR2 FQNEAQ, per germline. The CDR3 protein is CASSPRSTSPQHF. DNA for the CDR3: TGTGCCAGCAGCCCCCGAAGTACGAGTCCCCAGCATTTT. The full variable domain, with the rest looked up from reference TRBV7-8 and TRBJ1-5, is GAGVSQSPRYKVAKRGQDVALRCDPISGHVSLFWYQQALGQGPEFLTYFQNEAQLDKSGLPSDRFFAERPEGSVSTLKIQRTQQEDSAVYLCASSPRSTSPQHFGDGTRLSIL.

The chain links TRBV29-1 to TRBJ2-3; D possibly corresponds to TRBD1 (5 bases). The CDR3 has 12 amino acids. V lost 7 bases and J 5 bases, leaving 13 bases between the germline ends. CDR1 and CDR2 (germline): SQVTM, ANQGSEA. Here the CDR3 reads CSEGVFGDTQYF. CDR3 nucleotides: TGCAGCGAAGGGGTTTTTGGAGATACGCAGTATTTT.

In its sample, this clone was seen a few times. This chain uses TRBV2 with TRBJ1-3, with no clear D. CDR3 length equals 16 residues. Trimming removed 1 base at V and 0 bases at J, with 10 bases between. Per germline, CDR1 SNHLY and CDR2 FYNNEI. The CDR3 here is CASSEVRTTSGNTIYF. DNA for the CDR3: TGTGCCAGCAGTGAAGTACGGACCACCTCTGGAAACACCATATATTTT.

This chain joins TRBV2 and TRBJ1-1; D unresolved. Germline CDR1 is SNHLY and CDR2 is FYNNEI. The CDR3 length is 15 residues. V was shortened by 3 bases and J by 1 base, with 12 bases between the two germline ends. In DNA, the CDR3 is TGTGCCAGCAGTGAGCCCAGTAAGGGGAACACTGAAGCTTTCTTT. The encoded protein is CASSEPSKGNTEAFF.

This sequence joins TRBV4-1 and TRBJ1-2, with 7 bases aligning to TRBD1. This CDR3 has 13 residues. The V gene end was trimmed by 4 bases and the J gene end by 3 bases; junction bases not matched to a gene: 2. Germline V lookup: CDR1 MGHRA, CDR2 YSYEKL. The CDR3 is CASSPGQHYGYTF. CDR3 DNA sequence: TGCGCCAGCAGCCCGGGACAGCACTATGGCTACACCTTC.

The CDR3 is CASSEQGPRGGSPLHF. The CDR3 nucleotides read TGTGCCAGCAGTGAACAGGGCCCCAGGGGAGGTTCACCCCTCCACTTT. The V and J genes are TRBV6-1 and TRBJ1-6, with D tentatively TRBD1 (6 bases). V dropped 2 bases and J dropped 9 bases, with 17 bases sitting between them. CDR3 size: 16 residues. Germline-derived CDR1 and CDR2 are MNHNS and SASEGT.

The J gene is TRBJ1-2, the V gene TRBV4-1, with 7 bases that match TRBD1. The CDR3 covers 15 residues. Germline V gene sequence: CDR1 MGHRA, CDR2 YSYEKL. The V and J ends lost 2 bases and 2 bases, in that order; junction bases with no gene match: 5. The CDR3: CASSQLIQGNYGYTF. CDR3 coding DNA: TGCGCCAGCAGCCAACTTATACAGGGGAACTATGGCTACACCTTC.

The rearrangement links TRBV6-6 to TRBJ1-5; D unresolved. V was trimmed by 0 bases and J by 6 bases, leaving 15 bases between them. CDR3 length equals 16 residues. Germline V gene lookup returns CDR1 MNHNY and CDR2 SVGAGI (reference sequence). CDR3 sequence (DNA): TGTGCCAGCAGTTACTCGGGTGCGGGTTTCGGTCAGCCCCAGCATTTT. It yields the protein CASSYSGAGFGQPQHF.

The chain uses TRBV6-5 and TRBJ2-1; TRBD2 agrees at 14 bases. Looked up from germline, CDR1 is MNHEY and CDR2 is SVGAGI. The CDR3 is 15 residues long. The V gene end was trimmed by 6 bases and the J gene end by 8 bases; junction bases not matched to a gene: 6. The CDR3 here is CASSTTSGGAYEQFF. The DNA of the CDR3 is TGTGCCAGCAGCACGACTAGCGGGGGGGCCTATGAGCAGTTCTTC.

The chain is built from TRBV4-1 and TRBJ1-5, with no clear D. This CDR3 has 16 amino acids. V lost 1 base, J lost 4 bases, and 14 bases lay in between. CDR1 is MGHRA, CDR2 YSYEKL, per germline. CDR3 coding DNA: TGCGCCAGCAGCCAAGTCCTGGGCAGGAATAATCAGCCCCAGCATTTT. This codes for CASSQVLGRNNQPQHF.

This clone occurred once. The chain couples TRBV3-1 (or the pseudogene TRBV3-2) to TRBJ1-2; D not resolved. The CDR3 runs to 14 residues. Germline V gene sequence: CDR1 LGHDT, CDR2 YNNKEL (reference sequence). Trimming took off 4 bases at V and 2 bases at J, with 11 bases between the two ends. The CDR3 sequence is CASSPGAANYGYTF. In DNA form, the CDR3 reads TGTGCCAGCAGCCCCGGAGCAGCGAACTATGGCTACACCTTC.